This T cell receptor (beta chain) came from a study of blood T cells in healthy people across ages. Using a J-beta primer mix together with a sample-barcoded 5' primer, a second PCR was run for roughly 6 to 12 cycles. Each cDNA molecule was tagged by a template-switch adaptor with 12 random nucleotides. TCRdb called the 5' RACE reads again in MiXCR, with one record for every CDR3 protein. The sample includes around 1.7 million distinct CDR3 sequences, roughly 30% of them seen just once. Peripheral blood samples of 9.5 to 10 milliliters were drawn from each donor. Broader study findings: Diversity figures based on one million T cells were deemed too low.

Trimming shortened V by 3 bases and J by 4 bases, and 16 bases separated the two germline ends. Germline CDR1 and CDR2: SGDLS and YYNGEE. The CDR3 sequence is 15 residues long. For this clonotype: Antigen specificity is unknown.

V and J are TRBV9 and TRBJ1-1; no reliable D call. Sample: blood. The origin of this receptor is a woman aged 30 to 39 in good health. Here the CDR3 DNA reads TGTGCCAGCAGCGCGATTCCTGACTTGGGCACTGAAGCTTTCTTT. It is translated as CASSAIPDLGTEAFF. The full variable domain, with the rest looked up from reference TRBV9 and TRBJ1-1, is DSGVTQTPKHLITATGQRVTLRCSPRSGDLSVYWYQQSLDQGLQFLIQYYNGEERAKGNILERFSAQQFPDLHSELNLSSLELGDSALYFCASSAIPDLGTEAFFGQGTRLTVV.